This T cell receptor (beta chain) was sequenced during a study of PD-1 blockade in classical Hodgkin lymphoma. Study-wide results and limits: Later analyses included only patients treated at least 1 year post-ASCT. When set against healthy donors, newly diagnosed patients were reported to show lower baseline TCR diversity. CD8+ TCR diversity did not rise significantly by C4D1, unlike CD4+. Patients who responded completely had about the same baseline diversity as newly diagnosed patients.

This clone appeared once. As yet, its antigen is unknown. Each of the patients experienced relapse following autologous stem cell transplantation, and their brentuximab vedotin exposure differed. The assay was immunoSEQ multiplex PCR, and TCRdb's table has in-frame clones only and misses some. This sample has tens of thousands of clones; approximately 82% occur once, and the top ten carry around a tenth. Source: peripheral blood mononuclear cells (PBMCs), taken before the second cycle of nivolumab. This TCR came from a human donor with classical Hodgkin lymphoma.

The CDR3 spells CASSDIGSSYNSPLHF. DNA of the CDR3: TGTGCCAGCAGTGACATTGGGAGCTCCTATAATTCACCCCTCCACTTT. The chain couples TRBV2 to TRBJ1-6; D is uncertain. The CDR3 loop spans 16 amino acids. Germline V lookup: CDR1 SNHLY, CDR2 FYNNEI. The V end was cut by 3 bases, the J end by 0 bases, with 9 bases between.